These 29 T cell receptor beta chains originate from one sample sequenced in a study of blood T cell repertoires in COVID-19 (dated by TCRdb to about 2020). Library preparation used the immunoSEQ multiplex PCR assay. Entries here come from immuneACCESS through TCRdb and include only in-frame sequences with V and J called. Some clones fail to appear in such tables; in the studies checked, an unresolved V gene covers under half of the shortfall, and the cause of the remainder is unknown. The sample profile shows around 190,000 clones; approximately 82% of them were found once. Under 15% of the sample is held by the ten biggest clonotypes. The sequenced sample consisted of peripheral blood. The receptors originated from a human donor in a cohort sampled during active COVID-19.

This chain connects TRBV11-2 to TRBJ2-5, with 10 bases fitting TRBD1. Trimming took 4 bases from V and 6 from J; bases not matched to a gene: 5. Germline V lookup: CDR1 SGHAT, CDR2 FQNNGV. The CDR3 spans 14 residues. In DNA form, the CDR3 reads TGTGCCAGCAGCTCGACAGGGGGCGGCAAGACCCAGTACTTC. Translating gives CASSSTGGGKTQYF.

The chain employs TRBV19 and TRBJ2-1, with D uncertain. The ends were cut back, 3 bases at V and 7 bases at J, with 7 bases in the middle. Germline CDR1 reads LNHDA; CDR2 reads SQIVND (reference sequence). The CDR3 covers 12 residues. CDR3 loop: CASSIYSNEQFF. In DNA form, the CDR3 reads TGTGCCAGTAGTATCTATTCTAATGAGCAGTTCTTC.

This chain connects TRBV3-1 (or the pseudogene TRBV3-2) to TRBJ2-5, with TRBD2 as a possible D gene (7 bases). Trimming removed 2 bases at V and 3 bases at J, with 19 bases between. The CDR3 sequence is 17 residues long. The germline gives CDR1 LGHDT, CDR2 YNNKEL (reference sequence). The CDR3 loop reads CASSQRGARTLEETQYF. The CDR3 coding sequence is TGTGCCAGCAGCCAACGGGGGGCCCGGACTCTCGAAGAGACCCAGTACTTC.

The chain uses TRBV18 and TRBJ2-7; maybe TRBD2 (7 bases). V was cut by 2 bases and J by 0 bases, with 11 bases left in between. The germline V gene encodes CDR1 KGHSH and CDR2 LQKENI. The CDR3 runs to 15 residues. The CDR3 reads CASSPGGASSYEQYF. Written as DNA, the CDR3 is TGTGCCAGCTCACCAGGGGGGGCCAGCTCCTACGAGCAGTACTTC. Full variable domain (rest looked up from reference TRBV18 and TRBJ2-7): NAGVMQNPRHLVRRRGQEARLRCSPMKGHSHVYWYRQLPEEGLKFMVYLQKENIIDESGMPKERFSAEFPKEGPSILRIQQVVRGDSAAYFCASSPGGASSYEQYFGPGTRLTVT.

This rearrangement joins TRBV28 to TRBJ2-3, with D possibly TRBD1 on 7 matching bases. From germline, CDR1 is MDHEN and CDR2 SYDVKM. The CDR3 extends over 16 amino acids. V was clipped by 10 bases and J by 1 base, with 21 bases between them. The CDR3 loop reads CATGVDEGARTDTQYF. As DNA, the CDR3 is TGTGCCACGGGGGTTGATGAGGGGGCCCGCACAGATACGCAGTATTTT. The full variable domain, completed using reference TRBV28 and TRBJ2-3, is DVKVTQSSRYLVKRTGEKVFLECVQDMDHENMFWYRQDPGLGLRLIYFSYDVKMKEKGDIPEGYSVSREKKERFSLILESASTNQTSMYLCATGVDEGARTDTQYFGPGTRLTVL.

The V call is TRBV9, the J call TRBJ2-1, with 14 bases lining up with TRBD2. This CDR3 contains 16 residues. The J segment lost 7 bases and the V segment lost 0 bases, leaving 3 bases of the junction unmatched. Germline loops: CDR1 SGDLS, CDR2 YYNGEE. DNA of the CDR3: TGTGCCAGCAGCGTAGGAGGGACTAGCGGGAGAAATGAGCAGTTCTTC. Amino acids: CASSVGGTSGRNEQFF.

V gene TRBV9 combines with J gene TRBJ2-5, with 12 bases matching TRBD1. With V trimmed by 3 bases and J by 5 bases, 11 bases remained unmatched. Germline-derived CDR1 and CDR2 are SGDLS and YYNGEE. The CDR3 sequence is 17 residues long. The CDR3 region is CASSAHPGTGGRETQYF. The DNA for the CDR3 is TGTGCCAGCAGCGCCCACCCAGGGACAGGGGGCCGGGAGACCCAGTACTTC.

The chain has TRBV9 and TRBJ2-2, with D unresolved. V was clipped by 0 bases and J by 3 bases, with 6 bases between them. Germline V gene sequence: CDR1 SGDLS, CDR2 YYNGEE. The CDR3 spans 14 residues. DNA for the CDR3: TGTGCCAGCAGCGTAGACGGTTACACCGGGGAGCTGTTTTTT. Its protein is CASSVDGYTGELFF.

V gene TRBV29-1 combines with J gene TRBJ1-1; tentative D call: TRBD1 (5 bases). The ends were cut back, 8 bases at V and 1 base at J, with 11 bases in the middle. Germline-derived CDR1 and CDR2 are SQVTM and ANQGSEA. This CDR3 has 12 amino acids. DNA for the CDR3: TGCAGCTCCCTCACAGGGAACACTGAAGCTTTCTTT. It translates to CSSLTGNTEAFF.

The table lists this clone with a few counts. The chain joins TRBV19 to TRBJ2-6, with TRBD2 matching over 10 bases. This CDR3 comprises 18 residues. Germline V gene lookup returns CDR1 LNHDA and CDR2 SQIVND (reference sequence). Losses at the gene ends were 1 base for V and 0 bases for J; bases not matched to a gene: 3. In nucleotides, the CDR3 is TGTGCCAGTAGTATAGCACTAGCGGGGTTCTCTGGGGCCAACGTCCTGACTTTC. Encoded protein: CASSIALAGFSGANVLTF.

V is TRBV2 and J is TRBJ2-2; 8 bases fit TRBD2. The V and J ends lost 6 bases and 4 bases, in that order; junction bases with no gene match: 7. CDR3 size: 15 residues. Per germline, CDR1 SNHLY and CDR2 FYNNEI. The DNA for the CDR3 is TGTGCCAGCAGGGTAGCGGGAAGTCGCACCGGGGAGCTGTTTTTT. This encodes CASRVAGSRTGELFF.

This rearrangement joins TRBV28 to TRBJ1-2; D not resolved. V lost 2 bases to trimming and J lost 10 bases, with 17 bases between them. There are 14 residues in the CDR3. CDR1 is MDHEN, CDR2 SYDVKM, per germline. The CDR3 region has the DNA TGTGCCAGCAGTTTAGAACCGGGAACCTGGGTCTACACCTTC. It translates to CASSLEPGTWVYTF.

This chain links TRBV19 with TRBJ2-1; a possible D gene is TRBD2 (5 bases). Germline V CDR1 and CDR2: LNHDA, SQIVND (reference sequence). This CDR3 region has 14 residues. Between the trimmed V and J ends, which lost 6 bases and 4 bases, there was a span of 13 bases. DNA for the CDR3: TGTGCCAGTAGGAAAGACGGGATGTACAATGAGCAGTTCTTC. It is translated as CASRKDGMYNEQFF.

The V and J genes are TRBV5-6 and TRBJ2-7; perhaps TRBD2 as D (6 bases). The germline V gene has CDR1 SGHDT and CDR2 YYEEEE. Trimming removed 2 bases at V and 6 bases at J, with 9 bases between. CDR3 size: 12 residues. This chain's CDR3 is CASSFMGGEQYF. In DNA form, the CDR3 reads TGTGCCAGCAGCTTCATGGGAGGCGAGCAGTACTTC.

This clone came up a few times. V is TRBV3-1 (or the pseudogene TRBV3-2) and J is TRBJ1-2; possibly TRBD1 for D (5 bases). V dropped 1 base and J dropped 8 bases, with 11 bases sitting between them. The V gene's germline CDR1 is LGHDT and CDR2 YNNKEL (reference sequence). The length of the CDR3 is 13 residues. This CDR3 is CASSQGWGVGYTF. CDR3 DNA: TGTGCCAGCAGCCAAGGATGGGGGGTCGGCTACACCTTC.

This chain connects TRBV2 to TRBJ1-1; 7 positions match TRBD1. Unmatched junction bases numbered 5, after V lost 10 bases and J lost 0 bases. CDR1 and CDR2 (germline): SNHLY, FYNNEI. The length of the CDR3 is 13 residues. The chain's CDR3 is CATGTDVNTEAFF. CDR3 bases: TGTGCCACAGGGACAGACGTGAACACTGAAGCTTTCTTT.

This clone has a handful of counts. The J gene is TRBJ2-2, the V gene TRBV11-3; D is unresolved. Germline V lookup: CDR1 SGHNT, CDR2 YENEEA. The V and J ends lost 5 bases and 8 bases respectively, with 15 bases between them. The CDR3 spans 14 residues. The CDR3 region has the DNA TGTGCCAGCAGCGCACGACCCCGAGGAGGGGAGCTGTTTTTT. Its translation is CASSARPRGGELFF.

The chain is built from TRBV12-1 and TRBJ1-6; the table's D gene call, TRBD1, was not cross checked with the DNA. TRBV12-1 is listed as a pseudogene. The CDR3 sequence is 15 residues long. The CDR3 spells CASSLHRGLSSPLHF. CDR3 DNA: TGTGCCAGCAGCTTGCACAGGGGGCTAAGTTCACCCCTCCACTTT.

The chain employs TRBV2 and TRBJ2-1; possibly TRBD2 for D (5 bases). Trimming left V 4 bases short and J 3 bases short, with 10 bases between. CDR3 size: 14 residues. Germline V gives CDR1 SNHLY, CDR2 FYNNEI. The CDR3 DNA reads as TGTGCCAGCAGTGCCGGGAATTACTACAATGAGCAGTTCTTC. Encoded protein: CASSAGNYYNEQFF. Supplemented by reference TRBV2 and TRBJ2-1, the full variable domain reads EPEVTQTPSHQVTQMGQEVILRCVPISNHLYFYWYRQILGQKVEFLVSFYNNEISEKSEIFDDQFSVERPDGSNFTLKIRSTKLEDSAMYFCASSAGNYYNEQFFGPGTRLTVL.

The CDR3 loop reads CASSQDFAGGQGETQYF. DNA of the CDR3: TGTGCCAGCAGCCAAGATTTCGCGGGAGGGCAGGGGGAGACCCAGTACTTC. The genes are TRBV3-1 (or the pseudogene TRBV3-2) and TRBJ2-5, with 9 bases lining up with TRBD2. The V segment lost 0 bases and the J segment 5 bases; nucleotides outside the gene matches: 10. CDR1 and CDR2 (germline): LGHDT, YNNKEL (reference sequence). The CDR3 consists of 17 residues.

This clone has more than one count but fewer than ten. The genes are TRBV6-2 or TRBV6-3 and TRBJ1-6, with 10 bases matching TRBD1. This CDR3 is 17 amino acids long. Losses at the gene ends were 2 bases for V and 4 bases for J; bases not matched to a gene: 5. The germline gives CDR1 MNHEY, CDR2 SVGEGT. Here the CDR3 DNA reads TGTGCCAGCAGTTACCGGAGGGGACAGGGGTATAATTCACCCCTCCACTTT. It is translated as CASSYRRGQGYNSPLHF.

V usage is TRBV6-5 and J usage is TRBJ2-6, with D perhaps matching TRBD2 (6 bases). Germline V gene lookup returns CDR1 MNHEY and CDR2 SVGAGI. Trimming took 0 bases from V and 2 from J, leaving 8 bases between them. CDR3 length equals 16 residues. The CDR3 region has the DNA TGTGCCAGCAGTTACTCAGGAGGGACTGGGGCCAACGTCCTGACTTTC. Amino acid sequence: CASSYSGGTGANVLTF.

The chain has TRBV18 and TRBJ2-5; 8 nucleotides line up with TRBD1. Germline trimming cut 2 bases from V and 2 bases from J; bases unmatched to any gene: 4. Germline V gene sequence: CDR1 KGHSH, CDR2 LQKENI. This CDR3 contains 15 residues. The CDR3 DNA follows: TGTGCCAGCTCACCAAGGGACAGGCCTCAAGAGACCCAGTACTTC. Its translation is CASSPRDRPQETQYF.

This clone was counted only a few times. The genes are TRBV5-6 and TRBJ2-7; 13 positions agree with TRBD2. V was pared by 5 bases and J by 3 bases, with 8 bases of the junction left unmatched. This CDR3 is 16 amino acids long. The germline V gene encodes CDR1 SGHDT and CDR2 YYEEEE. The CDR3 sequence is CASRVGTSGKYYEQYF. DNA for the CDR3: TGTGCCAGCAGGGTCGGGACTAGCGGGAAGTACTACGAGCAGTACTTC. The variable domain in full, completed from reference TRBV5-6 and TRBJ2-7, reads DAGVTQSPTHLIKTRGQQVTLRCSPKSGHDTVSWYQQALGQGPQFIFQYYEEEERQRGNFPDRFSGHQFPNYSSELNVNALLLGDSALYLCASRVGTSGKYYEQYFGPGTRLTVT.

This clone was picked up one time. The rearrangement links TRBV20-1 to TRBJ2-7; TRBD1 is a possible D gene (5 bases). V lost 4 bases and J 6 bases, leaving 10 bases between the germline ends. CDR3 length: 11 amino acids. The germline gives CDR1 DFQATT, CDR2 SNEGSKA (reference sequence). The CDR3 DNA reads TGCAGTGCTACAGGGTTCGGCGAGCAGTACTTC. It encodes CSATGFGEQYF.

The chain employs TRBV5-1 and TRBJ2-1, with TRBD1 matching 7 bases. Looked up from germline, CDR1 is SGHRS and CDR2 is YFSETQ. After removal of 7 bases from V and 3 bases from J, the junction contained 7 bases not matched to a gene. CDR3 length equals 14 residues. The CDR3 sequence is CASRRGQDYNEQFF. The CDR3 DNA reads as TGCGCCAGCCGCCGCGGACAGGACTACAATGAGCAGTTCTTC. The whole variable domain, filled in from reference TRBV5-1 and TRBJ2-1, reads KAGVTQTPRYLIKTRGQQVTLSCSPISGHRSVSWYQQTPGQGLQFLFEYFSETQRNKGNFPGRFSGRQFSNSRSEMNVSTLELGDSALYLCASRRGQDYNEQFFGPGTRLTVL.

The chain couples TRBV5-1 to TRBJ2-5, with D tentatively TRBD1 (6 bases). The CDR3 has 14 amino acids. Trimming removed 5 bases at V and 1 base at J, with 12 bases between. The germline V gene has CDR1 SGHRS and CDR2 YFSETQ. CDR3 protein: CASSPWDIQETQYF. The CDR3 DNA is TGCGCCAGCAGTCCGTGGGACATCCAAGAGACCCAGTACTTC.

In its sample, this clone was seen a few times. This chain joins TRBV7-2 and TRBJ2-5, with 10 positions matching TRBD2. Unmatched junction bases numbered 7, after V lost 5 bases and J lost 4 bases. The CDR3 covers 15 residues. The germline CDR1 and CDR2 sequences are SGHTA and FQGNSA. The CDR3 sequence is CASSPSGRAGETQYF. The DNA of the CDR3 is TGTGCCAGCAGCCCCAGCGGGAGGGCCGGAGAGACCCAGTACTTC.

The chain carries TRBV19 and TRBJ2-1, with D perhaps matching TRBD1 (6 bases). Germline CDR1 is LNHDA and CDR2 is SQIVND (reference sequence). V lost 3 bases and J lost 2, with 14 bases in between. The CDR3 is 16 residues long. CDR3 protein: CASSIYEQGPYNEQFF. In nucleotides, the CDR3 is TGTGCCAGTAGTATTTATGAACAGGGCCCCTACAATGAGCAGTTCTTC.